The clone carrying this T cell receptor beta chain was recorded at least ten times. Its matching antigen is unknown. V was clipped by 3 bases and J by 0 bases, with 9 bases between them. Germline V lookup: CDR1 DFQATT, CDR2 SNEGSKA (reference sequence). This CDR3 comprises 14 residues. The source of the PBMCs was 8 to 10 ml of fresh peripheral blood. The record originates from a study of T cells in Graves' hyperthyroidism and ophthalmopathy. Study conclusions and caveats: Ophthalmopathy, as predicted by the model, came a median 6.5 months after the prediction. Stable hyperthyroidism was separated from ophthalmopathy by a model based on 13 V-J features.

The TCR beta CDR3 regions underwent amplification using RNA transcripts as the source. HTBI primers were used for first-round RT-PCR of the TCR CDR3. TCRdb re-derived calls from the multiplex PCR reads in MiXCR, one entry per CDR3 protein. Among over 450,000 distinct CDR3 sequences listed, roughly 14% were seen once. The sequenced sample was blood. This chain joins TRBV20-1 and TRBJ1-5; D might be TRBD1 (5 bases). This receptor was obtained from a woman between 18 and 29 years old with Graves' hyperthyroidism. DNA of the CDR3: TGCAGTGCTAGCCGGGGGAATAGCAATCAGCCCCAGCATTTT. Protein sequence: CSASRGNSNQPQHF.